This TCR beta chain came from a study of blood T cell repertoires in COVID-19. At the level of the study: Both acute and convalescent COVID-19 samples were obtained from the United States, Italy and Spain. T cells, B-cell-depleted T cells, or PBMCs supplied cDNA or gDNA.

CDR1 and CDR2 (germline): MNHEY, SMNVEV (reference sequence). The CDR3 contains 15 residues. V lost 3 bases and J 3 bases, leaving 15 bases between the germline ends. Original handling: Estimation of nucleated cell counts relied on the amplification of reference gene primers. Libraries were prepared by immunoSEQ multiplex PCR; TCRdb keeps only in-frame clonotypes and omits some of them. That table supplies the V and J calls and clone size; D and trimming were determined from the DNA. The profile shows about 220,000 clones, roughly four fifths of them singletons. The V and J genes are TRBV27 and TRBJ2-7, with D possibly matching TRBD1 (7 bases). The sequenced sample consisted of peripheral blood. The TCR sequence derives from a woman between 25 and 40 years old who had recovered from COVID-19. CDR3 coding DNA: TGTGCCAGCAGTTTGGGGGGACAGTTACTCTACGAGCAGTACTTC. Translation gives CASSLGGQLLYEQYF.